Below, 13 T cell receptor beta chains from the same sample are listed, as sequenced in a study of CXCR3-negative and CXCR3-positive naive CD8 T cells (dated by TCRdb to 2018 to 2020). The investigation overall reported the following: TRB CDR3s from CXCR3-positive naive cells showed higher hydrophobicity (lower Kidera factor 4), lower energy, and higher strength and volume indices than CXCR3-negative naive cells.

These receptors are not linked to any known antigen. TCRdb records NextSeq 550 as the sequencer. The Human TCR Profiling Kit (MiLaboratory) was used to make UMI-labeled 5' RACE TRB cDNA libraries. Each entry corresponds to one CDR3 protein sequence from reads that TCRdb reprocessed, and DNA is not given. This sample's records show 100,000 or so distinct CDR3 sequences. Approximately 0.4% of the sample comes from the top ten. Source material: naive CXCR3+ CD8+ T cells from blood. The meaning of the sample's cell subset or site label: CD45RO-CCR7+CD27+CD95- naive CD8+ T cells expressing CXCR3 (TNR3+). The receptors were sampled from a human donor in good health. Some clones in this sample may be carry-over from other donors' samples.

J is TRBJ2-7 and V is TRBV28; the D call of TRBD1 rests on TCRdb alone, since no DNA is present to check it. This CDR3 comprises 21 residues. Germline assignment: CDR1 MDHEN and CDR2 SYDVKM. CDR3 region: CASSLGQGVRGRAPQEYEQYF.

The rearrangement joins TRBV4-3 to TRBJ2-1; absent DNA, TCRdb's TRBD2 call cannot be checked. Germline CDR1 and CDR2: LGHNA and YSLEER. The CDR3 is 18 amino acids. This CDR3 is CASSQDTQSGGFGKEQFF.

The chain is built from TRBV9 and TRBJ1-1; TCRdb's D call of TRBD1 is untestable without DNA. This CDR3 comprises 14 residues. Germline lookup yields CDR1 SGDLS and CDR2 YYNGEE. The CDR3 sequence is CASSENSGDTEAFF.

V and J are TRBV13 and TRBJ2-7; TCRdb returns TRBD2, unconfirmable since there is no DNA. CDR1 is PRHDT, CDR2 FYEKMQ, per germline (reference sequence). This CDR3 has 15 residues. The CDR3 spells CASSLGLSGSYEQYF.

V usage is TRBV28 and J usage is TRBJ2-3. Germline V gives CDR1 MDHEN, CDR2 SYDVKM. This CDR3 comprises 13 residues. CDR3 sequence reads: CASSLPSTDTQYF.

The V gene is TRBV7-9, the J gene TRBJ1-1; TCRdb's D gene call, TRBD1, goes unchecked for lack of DNA. The CDR3 extends over 13 amino acids. Germline values: CDR1 SEHNR, CDR2 FQNEAQ (reference sequence). The CDR3 loop is CASSSGTGFGAFF.

The chain recombines TRBV7-9 with TRBJ1-2; lacking DNA, the TRBD1 call made by TCRdb goes unchecked. CDR1 is SEHNR, CDR2 FQNEAQ, per germline (reference sequence). This CDR3 spans 13 amino acids. The CDR3 loop reads CASSLVPLDGYTF.

CDR3 amino acids: CSVRLTEGYTF. The gene calls are TRBV29-1 and TRBJ1-2. The CDR3 extends over 11 amino acids. Germline V gene sequence: CDR1 SQVTM, CDR2 ANQGSEA.

The chain links TRBV6-2 or TRBV6-3 to TRBJ1-1; there is no DNA to check the TCRdb D call of TRBD1. The CDR3 covers 12 residues. CDR1 and CDR2 (germline): MNHEY, SVGEGT. CDR3 sequence reads: CASSYGTGEAFF.

V is TRBV19 and J is TRBJ2-1; lacking DNA, the TRBD1 call made by TCRdb goes unchecked. CDR3 length: 16 amino acids. Germline CDR1 LNHDA, CDR2 SQIVND (reference sequence). CDR3 residues: CASSISGTGGFDEQFF.

This rearrangement joins TRBV5-1 to TRBJ2-7; TCRdb outputs TRBD2, but without DNA this stays unchecked. The germline V gene has CDR1 SGHRS and CDR2 YFSETQ. The CDR3 spans 12 residues. The CDR3 region is CASSLVGLGQYF.

This rearrangement joins TRBV5-1 to TRBJ2-1; the D gene TCRdb calls, TRBD2, cannot be checked with no DNA. This CDR3 has 18 amino acids. CDR1 is SGHRS, CDR2 YFSETQ, per germline. The CDR3 loop reads CASSAQTSGGAWYNEQFF.

V usage is TRBV7-9 and J usage is TRBJ2-1; absent DNA, TCRdb's TRBD2 call cannot be checked. The CDR3 runs 15 residues. Germline V gives CDR1 SEHNR, CDR2 FQNEAQ (reference sequence). Here the CDR3 reads CASSLVAAHYNEQFF.